These 10 T cell receptor beta chains share one sample of origin, sequenced in a study of siplizumab effects on memory and regulatory T cells. Assay: immunoSEQ multiplex PCR; the TCRdb copy retains only in-frame clones and omits some. In the table there are about 100,000 clones, about 91% of which are singletons. The material sequenced was CD4+ T cells sorted from blood. The receptors derive from a human donor in good health.

The chain employs TRBV7-3 and TRBJ2-6; a weak D match, TRBD2 (5 bases). V was trimmed by 3 bases and J by 1 base, leaving 7 bases between them. The germline gives CDR1 SGHTA, CDR2 FQGTGA. The CDR3 is 15 residues long. The CDR3 loop reads CASSFGESGANVLTF. The DNA of the CDR3 is TGTGCCAGCAGCTTCGGGGAATCTGGGGCCAACGTCCTGACTTTC.

The chain recombines TRBV18 with TRBJ2-5; tentatively, D is TRBD2 (6 bases). There are 14 residues in the CDR3. Deletions cut 1 base from V and 5 bases from J, with 11 bases between. Germline CDR1 KGHSH, CDR2 LQKENI. CDR3 in amino acids: CASSPRRGDETQYF. As DNA, the CDR3 is TGTGCCAGCTCACCACGGCGGGGAGACGAGACCCAGTACTTC.

The chain joins TRBV5-1 to TRBJ2-7; 11 nucleotides match TRBD2. The germline CDR1 and CDR2 sequences are SGHRS and YFSETQ. Trimming cost V 4 bases and J 0 bases; bases outside gene matches: 9. This CDR3 is built from 17 residues. Written as DNA, the CDR3 is TGCGCCAGCAGCGGCGGGACTAGCGGATATCTCTCCTACGAGCAGTACTTC. Its translation is CASSGGTSGYLSYEQYF.

V usage is TRBV5-6 and J usage is TRBJ2-5; D is ambiguous. The CDR3 spans 11 residues. V lost 0 bases, J lost 3 bases, and 0 bases lay in between. The germline V gene encodes CDR1 SGHDT and CDR2 YYEEEE. The CDR3 DNA reads as TGTGCCAGCAGCTTGGAAGAGACCCAGTACTTC. Protein product: CASSLEETQYF.

This chain links TRBV2 with TRBJ2-5; 11 nucleotides match TRBD2. CDR1 and CDR2 (germline): SNHLY, FYNNEI. The ends lost 6 bases at V and 2 bases at J; junction bases unmatched: 8. This CDR3 has 16 amino acids. CDR3 residues: CASRKSGTSGQETQYF. CDR3 nucleotides: TGTGCCAGCAGAAAATCCGGGACTAGCGGACAAGAGACCCAGTACTTC.

The chain employs TRBV7-3 and TRBJ2-3, with 16 bases identical to TRBD2. CDR1 SGHTA and CDR2 FQGTGA come from the germline V gene. V was pared by 5 bases and J by 5 bases, with 4 bases of the junction left unmatched. The length of the CDR3 is 16 residues. CDR3 DNA: TGTGCCAGCAGCCCCGGGACTAGCGGGGGGGGAGATACGCAGTATTTT. Translation: CASSPGTSGGGDTQYF.

The chain recombines TRBV28 with TRBJ1-2, with no clear D. The CDR3 spans 13 residues. Germline V gene lookup returns CDR1 MDHEN and CDR2 SYDVKM. Between the trimmed V and J ends, which lost 7 bases and 0 bases, there was a span of 9 bases. The CDR3 nucleotides are TGTGCCAGCACCACACCGACTAACTATGGCTACACCTTC. The encoded protein is CASTTPTNYGYTF.

The chain has TRBV28 and TRBJ2-3; D might be TRBD2 (7 bases). Germline V gene lookup returns CDR1 MDHEN and CDR2 SYDVKM. The CDR3 is made up of 13 amino acids. Deletions cut 5 bases from V and 7 bases from J, with 13 bases between. The CDR3 nucleotides are TGTGCCAGCAGTGGGGGGGCGCTCAATACGCAGTATTTT. Its protein is CASSGGALNTQYF. Drawing the rest from reference TRBV28 and TRBJ2-3, the complete variable domain is DVKVTQSSRYLVKRTGEKVFLECVQDMDHENMFWYRQDPGLGLRLIYFSYDVKMKEKGDIPEGYSVSREKKERFSLILESASTNQTSMYLCASSGGALNTQYFGPGTRLTVL.

The CDR3 nucleotides read TGCGCCAGCACCCAGACTAGCGGAAAAGAGACCCAGTACTTC. Translation: CASTQTSGKETQYF. V and J are TRBV5-1 and TRBJ2-5; TRBD2 aligns across 9 bases. Germline V lookup: CDR1 SGHRS, CDR2 YFSETQ. This CDR3 has 14 amino acids. With 6 bases clipped from V and 3 bases from J, the junction kept 6 bases outside the gene matches.

This sequence joins TRBV5-4 and TRBJ1-6, with 8 bases aligning to TRBD1. Looked up from germline, CDR1 is SGHNT and CDR2 is YYREEE (reference sequence). The junction had 6 bases not matched to a gene; V was cut back by 4 bases and J by 6 bases. The CDR3 contains 15 residues. In DNA form, the CDR3 reads TGTGCCAGCAGCCCTGCACAGGGGGGTAATTCACCCCTCCACTTT. Translation: CASSPAQGGNSPLHF. Filled out from reference TRBV5-4 and TRBJ1-6, the complete variable domain reads ETGVTQSPTHLIKTRGQQVTLRCSSQSGHNTVSWYQQALGQGPQFIFQYYREEENGRGNFPPRFSGLQFPNYSSELNVNALELDDSALYLCASSPAQGGNSPLHFGNGTRLTVT.